These T cell receptor beta chains were read from a single sample in a study of CD8 T cell repertoires and HIV-1 epitope variants. Generated by immunoSEQ multiplex PCR, the TCRdb table keeps only in-frame clones and is missing some. The sample includes about 3,900 clones, 60% to 75% seen only once; the top ten take 35% to 55%. Antigen specificity for these receptors is unknown. Sequenced input: cultured CD8+ T cells derived from PBMCs. The source of these receptors is a male donor with HIV. Both conserved end residues are part of each CDR3. The D gene is left open where the match is weak. Clone size is shown for a subset of rows, as once, few, many or a class of expanded clone.

>TRBV6-5|-|-|TRBJ1-2
TGTGCCACAACCCCTTACGGGGTAGGCTACACCTTC
CATTPYGVGYTF
>TRBV9|-|-|TRBJ2-2
TGTGCCAGCAGCGTAGCTAGGGGAGGAACGAACACCGGGGAGCTGTTTTTT
CASSVARGGTNTGELFF
>TRBV10-3|-|TRBD2|TRBJ2-2
TGTGCCATCAGTGAACCGACTAGCGGGCTCGGGGAGCTGTTTTTT
CAISEPTSGLGELFF
>TRBV6-5|few|-|TRBJ1-1
TGTGCCAGCATCGAGGGGGGGGCGGCGAACACTGAAGCTTTCTTT
CASIEGGAANTEAFF
>TRBV6-5|once|-|TRBJ1-1
TGTGCCAGCATCCTGACATTAGGATGGACTGAAGCTTTCTTT
CASILTLGWTEAFF
>TRBV2|few|-|TRBJ2-4
TGTGCCAGCTCGTACTCTGTGGAGGCCGATTCTTTTCTTCGCATTCAGTACTTC
CASSYSVEADSFLRIQYF
>TRBV14|-|-|TRBJ1-2
TGTGCCAGCAGCCAAGCAAGGCCTCCTTTCTTCTATGGCTACACCTTC
CASSQARPPFFYGYTF
>TRBV30|once|-|TRBJ2-1
TGTGCCTGGAGGCCCGGTAGCTCCTACAATGAGCAGTTCTTC
CAWRPGSSYNEQFF
>TRBV18|-|TRBD2|TRBJ2-3
TGTGCCAGCTCACCTATCAACGAACTAGCGGGAGGGCCTATGGGCACAGATACGCAGTATTTT
CASSPINELAGGPMGTDTQYF
>TRBV9|few|-|TRBJ2-7
TGTGCCAGCAGCGTAGGGGACTCCGATCCCTACGAGCAGTACTTC
CASSVGDSDPYEQYF
>TRBV6-5|few|TRBD1|TRBJ2-7
TGTGCCAGCAGTTACGGAGCAGGGGGAAGCGAGCAGTACTTC
CASSYGAGGSEQYF
>TRBV11-1|-|-|TRBJ2-1
TGTGCCAGCAGCTTAGGCCTAGCGAGTGAGCAGTTCTTC
CASSLGLASEQFF
>TRBV6-5|-|TRBD2|TRBJ2-2
TGTGCCAGCAGTGCCCAGGGAGGGACCGGGGAGCTGTTTTTT
CASSAQGGTGELFF
>TRBV29-1|-|-|TRBJ2-3
TGCAGCGCTGAAGGCGGACCGCCGAGGGCAGATACGCAGTATTTT
CSAEGGPPRADTQYF
>TRBV6-5|-|-|TRBJ2-7
TGTGCCAGCAGTTACTCCAGGGATTTCTACGAGCAGTACTTC
CASSYSRDFYEQYF
>TRBV9|-|-|TRBJ1-6
TGTGCCAGCAGCCCGCTGGGGGGGCAAGGGAATTCACCCCTCCACTTT
CASSPLGGQGNSPLHF
>TRBV7-2|-|-|TRBJ1-1
TGTGCCAGCAGCCCACAGGTCACTGAAGCTTTCTTT
CASSPQVTEAFF
>TRBV30|-|TRBD1|TRBJ2-7
TGTGCCTGGGACAGACAGGGTGGAGACGAGCAGTACTTC
CAWDRQGGDEQYF
>TRBV7-3|-|-|TRBJ2-2
TGTGCCAGCAGCCCAACCCCAGAGACCGGGGAGCTGTTTTTT
CASSPTPETGELFF
>TRBV14|few|-|TRBJ2-7
TGTGCCAGCAGCCAAGGTCCCATTCCCTACGAGCAGTACTTC
CASSQGPIPYEQYF
>TRBV5-1|-|-|TRBJ2-3
TGCGCCAGCAGCCACTACGGAGGTGGCGATACGCAGTATTTT
CASSHYGGGDTQYF
>TRBV18|once|-|TRBJ2-2
TGTGCCAGCTCACTACCCCGTGGGTACACCGGGGAGCTGTTTTTT
CASSLPRGYTGELFF
>TRBV7-9|-|TRBD1|TRBJ2-6
TGTGCCAGCAGCTCGGACAGGGGAGGAGGTGGGGCCAACGTCCTGACTTTC
CASSSDRGGGGANVLTF
>TRBV5-6|once|-|TRBJ1-6
TGTGCCAGCAGGCGGGACCCGAGCTCCTATAATTCACCCCTCCACTTT
CASRRDPSSYNSPLHF
>TRBV18|-|-|TRBJ1-3
TGTGCCAGCTCACCTTCGACAGCTAGCTCTGGAAACACCATATATTTT
CASSPSTASSGNTIYF
>TRBV19|-|-|TRBJ2-2
TGTGCCCTTAGCGACTCGAACACCGGGGAGCTGTTTTTT
CALSDSNTGELFF
>TRBV9|-|-|TRBJ1-1
TGTGCCAGCAGCGTACGGGGGGACGATTACACTGAAGCTTTCTTT
CASSVRGDDYTEAFF
>TRBV5-6|few|-|TRBJ1-2
TGTGCCAGCAGCGCGGGTACTTATGGCTACACCTTC
CASSAGTYGYTF